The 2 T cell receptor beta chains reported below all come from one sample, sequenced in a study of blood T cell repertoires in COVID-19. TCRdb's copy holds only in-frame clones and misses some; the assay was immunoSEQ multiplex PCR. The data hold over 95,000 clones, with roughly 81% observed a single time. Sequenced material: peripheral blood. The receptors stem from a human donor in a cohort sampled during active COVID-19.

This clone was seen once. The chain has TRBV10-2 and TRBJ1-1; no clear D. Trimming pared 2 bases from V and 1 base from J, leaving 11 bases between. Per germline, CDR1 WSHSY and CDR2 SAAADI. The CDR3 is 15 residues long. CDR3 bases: TGCGCCAGCAGTGAGCCGCCCACGGGGAACACTGAAGCTTTCTTT. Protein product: CASSEPPTGNTEAFF.

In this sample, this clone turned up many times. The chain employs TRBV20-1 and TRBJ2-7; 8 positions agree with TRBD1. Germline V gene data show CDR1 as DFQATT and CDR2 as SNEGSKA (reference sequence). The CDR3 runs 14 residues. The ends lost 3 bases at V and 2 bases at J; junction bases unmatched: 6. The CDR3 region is CSASPGQGAYEQYF. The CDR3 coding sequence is TGCAGTGCTAGTCCCGGACAGGGAGCCTACGAGCAGTACTTC.